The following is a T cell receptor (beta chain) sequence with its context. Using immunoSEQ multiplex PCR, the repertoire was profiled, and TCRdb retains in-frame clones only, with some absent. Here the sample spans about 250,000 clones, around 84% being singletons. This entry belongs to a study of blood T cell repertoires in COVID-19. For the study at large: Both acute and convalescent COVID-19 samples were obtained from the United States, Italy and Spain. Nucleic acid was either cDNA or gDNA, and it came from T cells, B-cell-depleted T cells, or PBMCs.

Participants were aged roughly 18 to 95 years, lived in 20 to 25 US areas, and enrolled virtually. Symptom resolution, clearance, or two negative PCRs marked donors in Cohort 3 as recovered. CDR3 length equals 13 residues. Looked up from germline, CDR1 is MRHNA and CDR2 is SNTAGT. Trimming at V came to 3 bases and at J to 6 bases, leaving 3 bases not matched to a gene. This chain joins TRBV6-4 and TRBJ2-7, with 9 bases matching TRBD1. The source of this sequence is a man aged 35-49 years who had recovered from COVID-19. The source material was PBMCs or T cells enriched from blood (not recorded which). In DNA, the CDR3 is TGTGCCAGCAGTGAAGGGACAGGGTCCGAGCAGTACTTC. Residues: CASSEGTGSEQYF.